The entry below gives a single T cell receptor (beta chain) sequence along with its context. The data belong to a study of blood T cell repertoires in COVID-19. Method: immunoSEQ multiplex PCR; TCRdb's copy keeps in-frame clones and lacks some. The sample records some 200,000 clones, about 83% being singletons. The germline V and J ends were trimmed by 4 bases and 7 bases, with 17 bases remaining between them. The CDR3 spans 15 residues. Germline values: CDR1 SGHRS, CDR2 YFSETQ. The chain couples TRBV5-1 to TRBJ1-4; D is perhaps TRBD1 (5 bases). The receptor comes from a woman aged 50 to 60 with active or convalescent COVID-19. The sequencing sample was made of peripheral blood. The CDR3 protein is CASSPEGRGGEKLFF. Here the CDR3 DNA reads TGCGCCAGCAGCCCGGAGGGAAGGGGTGGTGAAAAACTGTTTTTT.